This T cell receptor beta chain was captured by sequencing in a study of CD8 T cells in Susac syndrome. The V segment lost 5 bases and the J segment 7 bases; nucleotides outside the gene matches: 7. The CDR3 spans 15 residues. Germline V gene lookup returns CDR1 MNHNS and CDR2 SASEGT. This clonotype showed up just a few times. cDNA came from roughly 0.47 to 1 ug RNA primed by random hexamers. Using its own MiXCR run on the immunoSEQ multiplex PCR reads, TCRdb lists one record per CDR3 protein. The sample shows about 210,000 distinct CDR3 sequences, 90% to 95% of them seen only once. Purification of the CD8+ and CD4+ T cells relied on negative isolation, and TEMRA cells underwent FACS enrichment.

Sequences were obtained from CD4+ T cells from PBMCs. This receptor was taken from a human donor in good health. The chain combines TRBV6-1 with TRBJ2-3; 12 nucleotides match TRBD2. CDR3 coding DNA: TGTGCCAGCAGTTACCGGACTAGCGGGACATATACGCAGTATTTT. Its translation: CASSYRTSGTYTQYF.